This TCR beta chain appears in the sequencing data of a study of cytomegalovirus exposure and HLA in healthy donors. General study results and limits: Confirmation was obtained in vitro that a few CMV-associated chains are specific for CMV antigens.

Primers for the PCR totalled 60 Vbeta and 13 Jbeta. Sequencing was performed with immunoSEQ multiplex PCR; in TCRdb, only in-frame clones are kept and a portion is missing. The sample yields 150,000 to 170,000 clones, 60% to 85% seen once. A remark on this clone: The antigen remains unidentified.

Between the trimmed V and J ends, which lost 7 bases and 2 bases, there was a span of 9 bases. There are 13 residues in the CDR3. Per the germline V gene, CDR1 is LNHDA and CDR2 is SQIVND (reference sequence). The receptor comes from a woman between 40 and 55 years old in good health and CMV-seronegative. Sequenced material: PBMCs. V is TRBV19 and J is TRBJ1-5; D unresolved. CDR3 in amino acids: CASNPSGNQPQHF. The CDR3, as DNA: TGTGCCAGTAACCCGAGTGGCAATCAGCCCCAGCATTTT.